This T cell receptor beta chain is drawn from a study of cytomegalovirus exposure and HLA in healthy donors. Study observations and caveats: Earlier analysis looked at TCR beta V segments, and most were productive about 90% or about 30% of the time. In a later analysis, most CMV-associated TCR beta chains appeared HLA-restricted.

In the PCR, 60 Vbeta and 13 Jbeta primers were used. The repertoire was sequenced with immunoSEQ multiplex PCR; TCRdb's copy has only in-frame clones and lacks some. The top ten hold over 2.5% of the sample, which has roughly 120,000 clones, 75% to 85% seen once. About this clone: Its antigen remains unknown. Other DNA sequences of this sample code for an identical CDR3.

V lost 0 bases, J lost 2 bases, and 14 bases lay in between. The CDR3 contains 17 residues. Germline V gives CDR1 SGHRS, CDR2 YFSETQ. The gene calls are TRBV5-1 and TRBJ1-4, with unresolved D. The sequence was collected from a male donor in good health and CMV-seronegative. Source material: PBMCs. CDR3: CASSLVGGMMTNEKLFF. The CDR3 nucleotides read TGCGCCAGCAGCTTGGTCGGAGGTATGATGACTAATGAAAAACTGTTTTTT.